These T cell receptor beta chains were read from a single sample in a study of shared clonotypes between healthy human individuals. The assay was immunoSEQ multiplex PCR, and TCRdb's table has in-frame clones only and misses some. In the table there are about 1.9 million clones, just under 95% of which are singletons. Sample: naive CD8+ T cells from PBMCs. Receptor source: a man younger than 35 in good health. Some clones in this sample may be carry-over from other donors' samples. The CDR3 runs from the conserved cysteine through the conserved F or W. The D gene is left open where the match is weak.

J gene: TRBJ1-2
V gene: TRBV7-6
D gene: .
CDR3 DNA: TGTGCCAGCAGCCCCGATCGGGGGGCGCAAGGCTACACCTTC
CDR3 protein: CASSPDRGAQGYTF

J gene: TRBJ2-1
V gene: TRBV4-3
D gene: .
CDR3 DNA: TGCGCCAGCAGCCAAGGTTTAAGGGGTAATGAGCAGTTCTTC
CDR3 protein: CASSQGLRGNEQFF

J gene: TRBJ2-5
V gene: TRBV30
D gene: .
CDR3 DNA: TGTGCCTGGAGTTTTCATCTCCCCGGGGAGACCCAGTACTTC
CDR3 protein: CAWSFHLPGETQYF

J gene: TRBJ2-1
V gene: TRBV7-8
D gene: TRBD2
CDR3 DNA: TGTGCCAGCAGCCAGGGTCTAGCGGGAGGGTCCTACAATGAGCAGTTCTTC
CDR3 protein: CASSQGLAGGSYNEQFF

J gene: TRBJ2-7
V gene: TRBV29-1
D gene: TRBD1
CDR3 DNA: TGCAGCGCCCTAGGCGGACAGGGTACCTACGAGCAGTACTTC
CDR3 protein: CSALGGQGTYEQYF

J gene: TRBJ1-2
V gene: TRBV4-3
D gene: .
CDR3 DNA: TGCGCCAGCAGCCAAATACGGGGGGAGCGCTACACCTTC
CDR3 protein: CASSQIRGERYTF

J gene: TRBJ2-3
V gene: TRBV5-1
D gene: .
CDR3 DNA: TGCGCCAGCAGCTCCCGAAGATCCACAGATACGCAGTATTTT
CDR3 protein: CASSSRRSTDTQYF

J gene: TRBJ2-2
V gene: TRBV7-9
D gene: .
CDR3 DNA: TGTGCCAGCAGCCCCCCCAACAGGGATGTCACCGGGGAGCTGTTTTTT
CDR3 protein: CASSPPNRDVTGELFF

J gene: TRBJ2-1
V gene: TRBV7-9
D gene: .
CDR3 DNA: TGTGCCAGCAGCTTAGAGGGTAGCGGCACCTACAATGAGCAGTTCTTC
CDR3 protein: CASSLEGSGTYNEQFF

J gene: TRBJ2-5
V gene: TRBV7-8
D gene: .
CDR3 DNA: TGTGCCAGCAGCTATAGGGAAGGGGAGACCCAGTACTTC
CDR3 protein: CASSYREGETQYF

J gene: TRBJ2-3
V gene: TRBV7-9
D gene: .
CDR3 DNA: TGTGCCAGCAGCCCACCCGTTGAGGGAGTGACAGATACGCAGTATTTT
CDR3 protein: CASSPPVEGVTDTQYF

J gene: TRBJ2-7
V gene: TRBV28
D gene: .
CDR3 DNA: TGTGCCAGCAGTTTAGGTCCCAGCTACGAGCAGTACTTC
CDR3 protein: CASSLGPSYEQYF

J gene: TRBJ2-5
V gene: TRBV6-5
D gene: .
CDR3 DNA: TGTGCCAGCAGTTACTCGGGGAATCAAGAGACCCAGTACTTC
CDR3 protein: CASSYSGNQETQYF

J gene: TRBJ1-2
V gene: TRBV7-9
D gene: TRBD1
CDR3 DNA: TGTGCCAGCAGTCGCGCCACAGGGGGCCTTAACTATGGCTACACCTTC
CDR3 protein: CASSRATGGLNYGYTF

J gene: TRBJ2-1
V gene: TRBV27
D gene: TRBD2
CDR3 DNA: TGTGCCAGCAGTCCAGGGAGGGCCGCTGTGCAGTTCTTC
CDR3 protein: CASSPGRAAVQFF

J gene: TRBJ2-1
V gene: TRBV28
D gene: .
CDR3 DNA: TGTGCCAGCAATTCGCTAGCCAGGCACAATGAGCAGTTCTTC
CDR3 protein: CASNSLARHNEQFF

J gene: TRBJ2-1
V gene: TRBV29-1
D gene: .
CDR3 DNA: TGCAGCGGGTTTTCCTACAATGAGCAGTTCTTC
CDR3 protein: CSGFSYNEQFF

J gene: TRBJ1-1
V gene: TRBV9
D gene: TRBD1
CDR3 DNA: TGTGCCAGCAGCGTCAACCAGGGGGCTATGGGCACTGAAGCTTTCTTT
CDR3 protein: CASSVNQGAMGTEAFF

J gene: TRBJ2-2
V gene: TRBV12-5
D gene: TRBD2
CDR3 DNA: TGTGCTAGTGGGCTCTCCCCTAGCGGAGACACCGGGGAGCTGTTTTTT
CDR3 protein: CASGLSPSGDTGELFF

J gene: TRBJ2-7
V gene: TRBV18
D gene: .
CDR3 DNA: TGTGCCAGCTCGCAAGACTACTACGAGCAGTACTTC
CDR3 protein: CASSQDYYEQYF

J gene: TRBJ1-3
V gene: TRBV7-6
D gene: .
CDR3 DNA: TGTGCCAGCAGCCCCTCCTCGGGCAGGGCTGGAAACACCATATATTTT
CDR3 protein: CASSPSSGRAGNTIYF

J gene: TRBJ2-7
V gene: TRBV27
D gene: TRBD2
CDR3 DNA: TGTGCCAGCAGTTTAGTGATAGCGGGTGGGGAGCAGTACTTC
CDR3 protein: CASSLVIAGGEQYF

J gene: TRBJ2-1
V gene: TRBV7-9
D gene: .
CDR3 DNA: TGTGCCAGCAGCTTAATACAGGGCAATGAGCAGTTCTTC
CDR3 protein: CASSLIQGNEQFF

J gene: TRBJ2-1
V gene: TRBV28
D gene: TRBD2
CDR3 DNA: TGTGCCAGCAGTTTATGGATGGCTAGCGGTGGAGATGAGCAGTTCTTC
CDR3 protein: CASSLWMASGGDEQFF

J gene: TRBJ2-1
V gene: TRBV6-5
D gene: .
CDR3 DNA: TGTGCCAGCAGTATCGGGGGAAATGAGCAGTTCTTC
CDR3 protein: CASSIGGNEQFF

J gene: TRBJ2-7
V gene: TRBV5-1
D gene: .
CDR3 DNA: TGCGCCAGCAGCTTGGGGGGAGGACAGTACTCCGAGCAGTACTTC
CDR3 protein: CASSLGGGQYSEQYF

J gene: TRBJ1-2
V gene: TRBV7-9
D gene: TRBD1
CDR3 DNA: TGTGCCAGCAGCCGGACAGGGTACTATGGCTACACCTTC
CDR3 protein: CASSRTGYYGYTF